This is a list of T cell receptor beta chains from one sample in a study of STAT5B mutations in CD4+ large granular lymphocyte leukemia. Some clones are missing from TCRdb's copy, which holds only in-frame ones; the method was immunoSEQ multiplex PCR. This table has about 38,000 clones, 70% to 80% appearing once. Sequences were obtained from CD4+ T cells from blood buffy coats. These receptors were collected from a human donor in good health. The CDR3 runs from the conserved cysteine through the conserved F or W. D genes are given only for firm matches. Expanded clones are given a class, and other clones once, few, many or no size at all.

J: TRBJ2-5
size: NA
D: NA
V: TRBV7-2
CDR3: CASSRSGKETQYF
DNA: TGTGCCAGCAGCCGCAGTGGGAAAGAGACCCAGTACTTC

J: TRBJ1-2
size: NA
D: NA
V: TRBV7-9
CDR3: CASSLATDYGYTF
DNA: TGTGCCAGCAGCTTAGCGACAGACTATGGCTACACCTTC

J: TRBJ2-7
size: NA
D: TRBD1
V: TRBV7-8
CDR3: CASSLQGVASYEQYF
DNA: TGTGCCAGCAGCTTACAGGGGGTAGCCTCCTACGAGCAGTACTTC

J: TRBJ2-2
size: NA
D: TRBD2
V: TRBV7-7
CDR3: CASSSRGGLDTGELFF
DNA: TGTGCCAGCAGCTCTCGCGGGGGGCTGGACACCGGGGAGCTGTTTTTT

J: TRBJ2-6
size: NA
D: TRBD1
V: TRBV6-6
CDR3: CASAGQGISGANVLTF
DNA: TGTGCCAGCGCGGGACAGGGCATTTCTGGGGCCAACGTCCTGACTTTC

J: TRBJ1-6
size: few
D: NA
V: TRBV7-8
CDR3: CASSFDSGTASPLHF
DNA: TGTGCCAGCAGCTTCGATTCCGGGACCGCTTCACCCCTCCACTTT

J: TRBJ2-3
size: NA
D: NA
V: TRBV5-4
CDR3: CASSREALSDTQYF
DNA: TGTGCCAGCAGCAGGGAAGCCCTATCGGATACGCAGTATTTT

J: TRBJ2-2
size: NA
D: NA
V: TRBV4-3
CDR3: CASSQAPRTGELFF
DNA: TGCGCCAGCAGCCAAGCCCCGAGAACCGGGGAGCTGTTTTTT

J: TRBJ2-7
size: once
D: TRBD2
V: TRBV11-2
CDR3: CASSSPGGRYEQYF
DNA: TGTGCCAGCAGCTCCCCTGGCGGGAGGTACGAGCAGTACTTC

J: TRBJ2-1
size: NA
D: NA
V: TRBV4-3
CDR3: CASSQVVDYNEQFF
DNA: TGCGCCAGCAGCCAAGTGGTGGATTACAATGAGCAGTTCTTC

J: TRBJ1-5
size: NA
D: NA
V: TRBV19
CDR3: CASSIVGRGQPQHF
DNA: TGTGCCAGTAGTATTGTGGGAAGAGGCCAGCCCCAGCATTTT

J: TRBJ2-7
size: NA
D: TRBD2
V: TRBV7-9
CDR3: CASSLEASGDYEQYF
DNA: TGTGCCAGCAGCTTAGAGGCTAGCGGAGACTACGAGCAGTACTTC

J: TRBJ2-7
size: NA
D: NA
V: TRBV10-3
CDR3: CAISERAYEQYF
DNA: TGTGCCATCAGTGAGAGAGCCTACGAGCAGTACTTC

J: TRBJ2-1
size: NA
D: NA
V: TRBV5-1
CDR3: CASSLAAEYNEQFF
DNA: TGCGCCAGCAGCTTGGCGGCAGAATACAATGAGCAGTTCTTC

J: TRBJ2-1
size: NA
D: TRBD1
V: TRBV5-8
CDR3: CASSSYRGDSYNEQFF
DNA: TGTGCCAGCAGCTCCTACAGGGGAGATTCCTACAATGAGCAGTTCTTC

J: TRBJ1-1
size: NA
D: NA
V: TRBV11-3
CDR3: CASSLDGGMNTEAFF
DNA: TGTGCCAGCAGCTTAGACGGGGGGATGAACACTGAAGCTTTCTTT

J: TRBJ2-5
size: NA
D: TRBD2
V: TRBV19
CDR3: CASSGLAGSQETQYF
DNA: TGTGCCAGTAGTGGCCTAGCGGGGAGCCAAGAGACCCAGTACTTC

J: TRBJ2-1
size: NA
D: TRBD2
V: TRBV9
CDR3: CASSDRAGVENEQFF
DNA: TGTGCCAGCAGCGACCGAGCGGGAGTGGAAAATGAGCAGTTCTTC

J: TRBJ2-7
size: NA
D: NA
V: TRBV7-9
CDR3: CAAGDISYEQYF
DNA: TGTGCCGCAGGAGACATCTCCTACGAGCAGTACTTC

J: TRBJ1-2
size: NA
D: TRBD1
V: TRBV5-4
CDR3: CASSGDRGGFGYTF
DNA: TGTGCCAGCAGCGGAGACAGGGGTGGGTTTGGCTACACCTTC

J: TRBJ1-2
size: NA
D: NA
V: TRBV19
CDR3: CASTPARDPYGYTF
DNA: TGTGCCAGTACTCCCGCCAGGGACCCCTATGGCTACACCTTC

J: TRBJ2-7
size: NA
D: NA
V: TRBV6-1
CDR3: CASSVRGQNEQYF
DNA: TGTGCCAGCAGTGTTCGAGGACAGAACGAGCAGTACTTC

J: TRBJ1-6
size: NA
D: NA
V: TRBV6-5
CDR3: CASSYSRIFSPLHF
DNA: TGTGCCAGCAGTTACTCTCGTATATTTTCACCCCTCCACTTT

J: TRBJ2-7
size: NA
D: TRBD2
V: TRBV7-2
CDR3: CASSGGGYEQYF
DNA: TGTGCCAGCAGCGGGGGGGGGTACGAGCAGTACTTC

J: TRBJ2-7
size: NA
D: TRBD1
V: TRBV11-2
CDR3: CASSHGTGVLYEQYF
DNA: TGTGCCAGCAGCCATGGGACAGGAGTCCTCTACGAGCAGTACTTC

J: TRBJ2-3
size: NA
D: TRBD2
V: TRBV30
CDR3: CAWRGSGRSDTQYF
DNA: TGTGCCTGGAGGGGTAGCGGGAGGTCAGATACGCAGTATTTT

J: TRBJ2-5
size: few
D: NA
V: TRBV6-1
CDR3: CASSEVETQYF
DNA: TGTGCCAGCAGTGAAGTCGAGACCCAGTACTTC

J: TRBJ1-6
size: NA
D: NA
V: TRBV6-1
CDR3: CAGLESYNSPLHF
DNA: TGTGCCGGGCTAGAGTCCTATAATTCACCCCTCCACTTT

J: TRBJ2-7
size: NA
D: NA
V: TRBV5-6
CDR3: CASSLLVRGSYEQYF
DNA: TGTGCCAGCAGCTTGTTAGTCAGGGGTTCCTACGAGCAGTACTTC

J: TRBJ2-7
size: NA
D: TRBD1
V: TRBV10-3
CDR3: CAISGRQGYEQYF
DNA: TGTGCCATCAGTGGGCGACAGGGCTACGAGCAGTACTTC

J: TRBJ2-7
size: NA
D: TRBD1
V: TRBV19
CDR3: CASSIPPTGGSSYEQYF
DNA: TGTGCCAGTAGTATACCTCCGACAGGGGGCTCCTCCTACGAGCAGTACTTC

J: TRBJ2-3
size: NA
D: NA
V: TRBV10-3
CDR3: CAISERADTDTQYF
DNA: TGTGCCATCAGTGAGAGGGCGGACACAGATACGCAGTATTTT

J: TRBJ2-3
size: NA
D: TRBD1
V: TRBV5-5
CDR3: CASSSAGGEHTQYF
DNA: TGTGCCAGCAGCTCGGCAGGGGGCGAACATACGCAGTATTTT

J: TRBJ2-7
size: NA
D: TRBD1
V: TRBV11-1
CDR3: CASSRRDRLYEQYF
DNA: TGTGCCAGCAGCCGCCGGGACAGACTCTACGAGCAGTACTTC

J: TRBJ1-6
size: NA
D: NA
V: TRBV11-2
CDR3: CASSLRTVRSSYNSPLHF
DNA: TGTGCCAGCAGCTTAAGGACAGTTCGGAGCTCCTATAATTCACCCCTCCACTTT

J: TRBJ1-3
size: NA
D: NA
V: TRBV5-1
CDR3: CASSLEGNLGNTIYF
DNA: TGCGCCAGCAGCTTGGAGGGCAACCTCGGAAACACCATATATTTT

J: TRBJ2-5
size: NA
D: NA
V: TRBV19
CDR3: CASGAGRQTQYF
DNA: TGTGCCAGTGGGGCGGGTAGGCAGACCCAGTACTTC

J: TRBJ1-6
size: few
D: TRBD1
V: TRBV2
CDR3: CASSLDRGYSPLHF
DNA: TGTGCCAGCAGTCTGGACAGGGGTTATTCACCCCTCCACTTT

J: TRBJ1-4
size: few
D: NA
V: TRBV23-1
CDR3: CASGTGLANEKLFF
DNA: TGCGCCAGCGGTACAGGGCTGGCTAATGAAAAACTGTTTTTT

J: TRBJ2-5
size: NA
D: TRBD2
V: TRBV5-4
CDR3: CASNSGGGTSGETQYF
DNA: TGTGCCAGCAATTCCGGGGGGGGGACCTCCGGAGAGACCCAGTACTTC

J: TRBJ2-1
size: NA
D: NA
V: TRBV6-5
CDR3: CASSTQPSSYNEQFF
DNA: TGTGCCAGCAGTACCCAGCCGAGCTCCTACAATGAGCAGTTCTTC

J: TRBJ1-6
size: once
D: TRBD1
V: TRBV5-1
CDR3: CASSFQTGNYGSPLHF
DNA: TGCGCCAGCAGCTTCCAGACAGGGAATTATGGTTCACCCCTCCACTTT